Following are 28 T cell receptor beta chains from one sample sequenced in a study of blood T cell repertoires in COVID-19. Here immunoSEQ multiplex PCR was the method, and the copy in TCRdb shows in-frame clones only, minus some. The sample holds 60,000 to 65,000 clones, 55% to 75% seen once. Specimen: peripheral blood. The receptors stem from a woman aged 70 to 79 with COVID-19, enrolled during active disease.

The rearrangement uses TRBV27 and TRBJ1-5, with 7 positions matching TRBD1. Germline trimming cut 9 bases from V and 3 bases from J; bases unmatched to any gene: 8. CDR3 length equals 14 residues. Germline V CDR1 and CDR2: MNHEY, SMNVEV (reference sequence). Here the CDR3 DNA reads TGTGCCAGTTCCAGGACAGGATACAATCAGCCCCAGCATTTT. It is translated as CASSRTGYNQPQHF.

This clone was detected once. The chain uses TRBV16 and TRBJ2-1; weak D call: TRBD2 (5 bases). CDR3 length: 14 amino acids. CDR1 and CDR2 (germline): KGHSY, FQNENV. Trimming took 0 bases from V and 6 from J, leaving 9 bases between them. This chain's CDR3 is CASSQSSGLNEQFF. CDR3 bases: TGTGCCAGCAGCCAATCGAGTGGACTCAATGAGCAGTTCTTC.

This clone appeared a single time. The chain joins TRBV24-1 to TRBJ2-1; D gene ambiguous. V lost 3 bases and J 3 bases, leaving 11 bases between the germline ends. Germline V gene sequence: CDR1 KGHDR, CDR2 SFDVKD. CDR3 length: 15 amino acids. CDR3 DNA sequence: TGTGCCACCAGTGATAGCCATGGTATCTACAATGAGCAGTTCTTC. Translating gives CATSDSHGIYNEQFF.

The rearrangement joins TRBV25-1 to TRBJ1-4; D possibly corresponds to TRBD1 (6 bases). CDR1 and CDR2 from the germline V gene are MGHDK and SYGVNS. The CDR3 sequence is 15 residues long. Deletions cut 2 bases from V and 11 bases from J, with 18 bases between. The CDR3 region has the DNA TGTGCCAGCAGTGAAGCACTACCATTGGGGGCCAAACTGTTTTTT. It is translated as CASSEALPLGAKLFF. Together with reference TRBV25-1 and TRBJ1-4, the CDR3 gives the full variable domain: EADIYQTPRYLVIGTGKKITLECSQTMGHDKMYWYQQDPGMELHLIHYSYGVNSTEKGDLSSESTVSRIRTEHFPLTLESARPSHTSQYLCASSEALPLGAKLFFGSGTQLSVL.

This sequence joins TRBV12-3 or TRBV12-4 and TRBJ1-1; the D is unclear. The CDR3 loop spans 12 amino acids. V was trimmed by 3 bases and J by 5 bases, leaving 7 bases between them. The DNA of the CDR3 is TGTGCCAGCAGTTTGTCCGGGACTGAAGCTTTCTTT. It specifies CASSLSGTEAFF.

The chain recombines TRBV6-2 or TRBV6-3 with TRBJ2-7; the D gene is possibly TRBD2 (6 bases). With 3 bases removed from V and 4 bases from J, the gap between germline ends came to 13 bases. Looked up from germline, CDR1 is MNHEY and CDR2 is SVGEGT. This CDR3 contains 14 residues. As DNA, the CDR3 is TGTGCCAGCAGTTATGGGGCAGGGAGGTACGAGCAGTACTTC. As protein: CASSYGAGRYEQYF.

This chain uses TRBV24-1 with TRBJ2-3; D remains ambiguous. The length of the CDR3 is 13 residues. Germline assignment: CDR1 KGHDR and CDR2 SFDVKD. V shed 3 bases and J shed 2 bases, with 5 bases lying between them. The CDR3 nucleotides are TGTGCCACCAGTGATCCTCTCACAGATACGCAGTATTTT. Translated: CATSDPLTDTQYF.

V gene TRBV19 combines with J gene TRBJ1-5; D might be TRBD1 (5 bases). This CDR3 region has 14 residues. Per germline, CDR1 LNHDA and CDR2 SQIVND (reference sequence). The V end was cut by 4 bases, the J end by 7 bases, with 14 bases between. The CDR3, as DNA: TGTGCCAGTAGTAACTTCCAGGGAGGCCAGCCCCAGCATTTT. It yields the protein CASSNFQGGQPQHF.

About this clone: A junction end diverges from the germline sequence, so it may reflect a read error. J is TRBJ1-2 and V is TRBV4-1; possibly TRBD1 for D (6 bases). Germline V CDR1 and CDR2: MGHRA, YSYEKL. The CDR3 sequence is 16 residues long. In nucleotides, the CDR3 is TGCGCCAGCAGCCCTTCAGGACAGAGCGCTAATTATGGCTACACCTTC. Its protein is CASSPSGQSANYGYTF.

The chain has TRBV7-6 and TRBJ2-1, with 10 positions matching TRBD2. The CDR3 sequence is 16 residues long. CDR1 and CDR2 (germline): SGHVS, FNYEAQ. The trim removed 1 base at V and 10 bases at J, leaving 10 bases unmatched. The DNA of the CDR3 is TGTGCCAGCAGCTTAGGGAGCAGCGGGGGGGCTGGGGAGCAGTTCTTC. This codes for CASSLGSSGGAGEQFF.

The rearrangement links TRBV6-5 to TRBJ1-1; 9 bases are shared with TRBD1. The CDR3 runs to 14 residues. Germline CDR1 reads MNHEY; CDR2 reads SVGAGI. V shed 5 bases, J shed 10 bases, and the junction held 11 bases outside the gene matches. CDR3 coding DNA: TGTGCCAGCAGTCCCCTCGGACAGGGGTCCGGAGCTTTCTTT. Residues: CASSPLGQGSGAFF.

The J gene is TRBJ2-1, the V gene TRBV2, with 7 bases that match TRBD1. The V and J ends lost 8 bases and 5 bases, in that order; junction bases with no gene match: 12. CDR1 and CDR2 (germline): SNHLY, FYNNEI. This CDR3 is built from 15 residues. CDR3 protein: CASLFLGGRNNEQFF. CDR3 DNA: TGTGCCAGCTTATTTTTAGGGGGCCGCAACAATGAGCAGTTCTTC.

This chain connects TRBV6-2 or TRBV6-3 to TRBJ2-6, with TRBD2 identical over 10 bases. This CDR3 has 14 amino acids. V dropped 5 bases and J dropped 13; count of bases not matched to a gene: 8. Germline-derived CDR1 and CDR2 are MNHEY and SVGEGT. Here the CDR3 reads CASSTSGKRNVLTF. DNA for the CDR3: TGTGCCAGCAGTACTAGCGGGAAGAGGAATGTCCTGACTTTC.

This chain uses TRBV4-2 with TRBJ1-5; D is possibly TRBD1 (5 bases). Trimming removed 2 bases at V and 2 bases at J, with 10 bases between. This CDR3 contains 15 residues. The V gene's germline CDR1 is LGHNA and CDR2 YNFKEQ. CDR3 region: CASSQRGEGNQPQHF. In nucleotides, the CDR3 is TGTGCCAGCAGCCAACGAGGGGAGGGCAATCAGCCCCAGCATTTT.

J is TRBJ1-1 and V is TRBV5-1; 7 nucleotides align to TRBD1. The CDR3 contains 14 residues. Losses at the gene ends were 3 bases for V and 1 base for J; bases not matched to a gene: 3. Germline V gene data show CDR1 as SGHRS and CDR2 as YFSETQ. CDR3 protein: CASSSGTENTEAFF. DNA for the CDR3: TGCGCCAGCAGCTCCGGGACAGAGAACACTGAAGCTTTCTTT.

V is TRBV5-4 and J is TRBJ2-3, with 7 bases identical to TRBD2. CDR3 size: 14 residues. Germline-derived CDR1 and CDR2 are SGHNT and YYREEE (reference sequence). Trimming took 4 bases from V and 6 from J; bases not matched to a gene: 8. In nucleotides, the CDR3 is TGTGCCAGCAGCAAGACTAGCCCGGGGGATACGCAGTATTTT. It translates to CASSKTSPGDTQYF. The full variable domain, completed using reference TRBV5-4 and TRBJ2-3, is ETGVTQSPTHLIKTRGQQVTLRCSSQSGHNTVSWYQQALGQGPQFIFQYYREEENGRGNFPPRFSGLQFPNYSSELNVNALELDDSALYLCASSKTSPGDTQYFGPGTRLTVL.

The J gene is TRBJ2-3, the V gene TRBV5-4, with unresolved D. CDR3 length: 16 residues. CDR1 is SGHNT, CDR2 YYREEE, per germline (reference sequence). With 0 bases removed from V and 2 bases from J, the gap between germline ends came to 13 bases. The CDR3 DNA reads as TGTGCCAGCAGCTTGGCGGTGCTCCACGACACAGATACGCAGTATTTT. Amino acids: CASSLAVLHDTDTQYF. The entire variable domain, with the rest obtained from reference TRBV5-4 and TRBJ2-3, is as follows: ETGVTQSPTHLIKTRGQQVTLRCSSQSGHNTVSWYQQALGQGPQFIFQYYREEENGRGNFPPRFSGLQFPNYSSELNVNALELDDSALYLCASSLAVLHDTDTQYFGPGTRLTVL.

The rearrangement uses TRBV5-4 and TRBJ1-6; 9 positions match TRBD1. V trimming: 0 bases; J trimming: 10 bases; junction bases outside the gene matches: 2. The CDR3 extends over 14 amino acids. The germline V gene encodes CDR1 SGHNT and CDR2 YYREEE (reference sequence). CDR3 sequence: CASSLGTGESPLHF. In DNA form, the CDR3 reads TGTGCCAGCAGCTTGGGGACAGGGGAATCACCCCTCCACTTT. The complete variable domain, with remaining parts taken from reference TRBV5-4 and TRBJ1-6, reads ETGVTQSPTHLIKTRGQQVTLRCSSQSGHNTVSWYQQALGQGPQFIFQYYREEENGRGNFPPRFSGLQFPNYSSELNVNALELDDSALYLCASSLGTGESPLHFGNGTRLTVT.

This rearrangement joins TRBV12-3 or TRBV12-4 to TRBJ1-1; no clear D gene. Deletions cut 8 bases from V and 4 bases from J, with 11 bases between. This CDR3 region has 12 residues. The CDR3 region is CASEIRGTEAFF. The CDR3 nucleotides are TGTGCCAGCGAAATTCGGGGCACTGAAGCTTTCTTT.

The CDR3 here is CASSSGTGDEKLFF. The DNA of the CDR3 is TGTGCCAGCAGCAGCGGGACGGGGGATGAAAAACTGTTTTTT. This chain uses TRBV7-8 with TRBJ1-4, with D perhaps matching TRBD1 (5 bases). V was shortened by 5 bases and J by 6 bases, with 13 bases between the two germline ends. Germline V gene data show CDR1 as SGHVS and CDR2 as FQNEAQ. The CDR3 runs 14 residues.

The chain uses TRBV7-9 and TRBJ1-3; 10 bases align to TRBD1. CDR1 and CDR2 (germline): SEHNR, FQNEAQ (reference sequence). Unmatched junction bases numbered 12, after V lost 0 bases and J lost 4 bases. CDR3 length equals 19 residues. The CDR3 spells CASSLAEWDRGQLGNTIYF. In nucleotides, the CDR3 is TGTGCCAGCAGCTTAGCTGAATGGGACAGGGGCCAGCTCGGAAACACCATATATTTT.

The table lists this clone with a few counts. The chain carries TRBV19 and TRBJ2-1; D possibly corresponds to TRBD1 (5 bases). The V gene lost 3 bases and the J gene lost 8 bases, with 11 bases spanning the gap. Germline V gene lookup returns CDR1 LNHDA and CDR2 SQIVND (reference sequence). The CDR3 is 13 residues long. The CDR3 region has the DNA TGTGCCAGTAGTATCCGTCTAGGGGATGAGCAGTTCTTC. Its translation: CASSIRLGDEQFF.

The chain couples TRBV4-3 to TRBJ2-1; no clear D. The CDR3 has 15 residues. V was clipped by 4 bases and J by 4 bases, with 14 bases between them. Germline CDR1 LGHNA, CDR2 YSLEER. The CDR3 DNA follows: TGCGCCAGCAGCCGTGAGAGCGAACCTTACAATGAGCAGTTCTTC. This translates into CASSRESEPYNEQFF.

This clone has only a few counts. The gene calls are TRBV10-3 and TRBJ1-1, with TRBD1 identical over 9 bases. The CDR3 sequence is 16 residues long. V shed 0 bases, J shed 2 bases, and the junction held 4 bases outside the gene matches. Germline V gene sequence: CDR1 ENHRY, CDR2 SYGVKD. The CDR3 sequence: CAISESGTGINTEAFF. For the CDR3, the DNA is TGTGCCATCAGTGAGTCGGGGACAGGGATAAACACTGAAGCTTTCTTT.

The chain combines TRBV10-3 with TRBJ1-1; D may be TRBD1 (5 bases). Germline V gives CDR1 ENHRY, CDR2 SYGVKD. The CDR3 sequence is 14 residues long. Trimming removed 2 bases at V and 0 bases at J, with 7 bases between. The CDR3 sequence is CAISEGAMNTEAFF. The CDR3 DNA reads TGTGCCATCAGTGAGGGGGCCATGAACACTGAAGCTTTCTTT.

The CDR3 region is CASSWTSGALRDTQYF. In nucleotides, the CDR3 is TGTGCCAGCAGTTGGACTAGCGGGGCCCTCCGAGATACGCAGTATTTT. V gene TRBV2 combines with J gene TRBJ2-3, with 12 nucleotides matching TRBD2. There are 16 residues in the CDR3. CDR1 and CDR2 from the germline V gene are SNHLY and FYNNEI. Trimming at V came to 5 bases and at J to 5 bases, leaving 8 bases not matched to a gene.

The chain is built from TRBV7-9 and TRBJ2-1, with D perhaps matching TRBD2 (6 bases). The germline V gene has CDR1 SEHNR and CDR2 FQNEAQ (reference sequence). The CDR3 contains 13 residues. V was pared by 3 bases and J by 7 bases, with 10 bases between. CDR3: CASSFLGGNEQFF. CDR3 bases: TGTGCCAGCAGCTTTTTGGGGGGAAATGAGCAGTTCTTC.

V is TRBV10-3 and J is TRBJ1-2; D may be TRBD1 (5 bases). Trimming took off 5 bases at V and 8 bases at J, with 18 bases between the two ends. Looked up from germline, CDR1 is ENHRY and CDR2 is SYGVKD. This CDR3 comprises 14 residues. The CDR3 loop is CAISKTAREEGYTF. CDR3 sequence (DNA): TGTGCCATCAGTAAAACCGCCAGGGAGGAGGGCTACACCTTC.